The 13 T cell receptor beta chains reported below all come from one sample, sequenced in a study of shared clonotypes between healthy human individuals. CD45RO-negative CD8 cells positively selected for CCR7 made up the naive population, which excluded terminally differentiated effector memory CD45RA+ cells. The protocol was immunoSEQ multiplex PCR, while the TCRdb copy is restricted to in-frame clones and leaves out a portion. Seen here are about 2,200,000 clones, approximately 94% observed once, and the top ten hold around 1.7%. Sequenced material: naive CD8+ T cells from PBMCs. The receptors stem from a man younger than 35 in good health. Some clones in this sample may be carry-over from other donors' samples.

This chain uses TRBV29-1 with TRBJ2-1, with TRBD2 identical over 7 bases. With V trimmed by 3 bases and J by 8 bases, 4 bases remained unmatched. The CDR3 has 12 residues. Germline CDR1 SQVTM, CDR2 ANQGSEA. This chain's CDR3 is CSVEGGMYEQFF. The CDR3 DNA is TGCAGCGTTGAGGGGGGGATGTATGAGCAGTTCTTC.

This clone is a singleton in its sample. CDR3 coding DNA: TGTGCCAGCAGCCCCTACCGGACTAGCGGGAGCACAGATACGCAGTATTTT. It codes for CASSPYRTSGSTDTQYF. The chain uses TRBV7-9 and TRBJ2-3, with 11 bases identical to TRBD2. After removal of 5 bases from V and 0 bases from J, the junction contained 7 bases not matched to a gene. CDR3 length: 17 amino acids. CDR1 is SEHNR and CDR2 is FQNEAQ in the germline V gene (reference sequence). The complete variable domain, with remaining parts taken from reference TRBV7-9 and TRBJ2-3, reads DTGVSQNPRHKITKRGQNVTFRCDPISEHNRLYWYRQTLGQGPEFLTYFQNEAQLEKSRLLSDRFSAERPKGSFSTLEIQRTEQGDSAMYLCASSPYRTSGSTDTQYFGPGTRLTVL.

This sequence joins TRBV28 and TRBJ1-1, with 8 nucleotides matching TRBD1. The junction had 8 bases not matched to a gene; V was cut back by 7 bases and J by 1 base. The CDR3 spans 15 residues. Per germline, CDR1 MDHEN and CDR2 SYDVKM. Written as DNA, the CDR3 is TGTGCCAGCACCTGGGGGGGGACAGGGAACACTGAAGCTTTCTTT. Protein sequence: CASTWGGTGNTEAFF.

The chain recombines TRBV27 with TRBJ2-1, with 8 bases fitting TRBD1. CDR1 MNHEY and CDR2 SMNVEV come from the germline V gene (reference sequence). This CDR3 spans 14 amino acids. J was trimmed by 5 bases and V by 5 bases; bases with no gene match: 5. CDR3 DNA sequence: TGTGCCAGCAGTGACAGGGGATCTAACAATGAGCAGTTCTTC. Its translation is CASSDRGSNNEQFF.

The chain carries TRBV20-1 and TRBJ2-1; unclear D gene. CDR1 is DFQATT, CDR2 SNEGSKA, per germline (reference sequence). The CDR3 spans 10 residues. The V and J ends lost 2 bases and 9 bases respectively, with 5 bases between them. The CDR3 coding sequence is TGCAGTGCTAGAATGGTTGAGCAGTTCTTC. Amino acids: CSARMVEQFF.

This CDR3 is CASSSPWSSYNSPLHF. The CDR3 DNA follows: TGTGCCAGCAGTTCCCCTTGGAGCTCCTATAATTCACCCCTCCACTTT. The chain joins TRBV28 to TRBJ1-6; no reliable D call. This CDR3 contains 16 residues. The germline gives CDR1 MDHEN, CDR2 SYDVKM. Trimming took off 4 bases at V and 0 bases at J, with 10 bases between the two ends.

J is TRBJ2-5 and V is TRBV10-3; 9 bases agree with TRBD1. The CDR3 runs to 15 residues. V shed 6 bases, J shed 4 bases, and the junction held 9 bases outside the gene matches. The V gene's germline CDR1 is ENHRY and CDR2 SYGVKD. The CDR3 DNA sequence: TGTGCCATCAGCAGGACAGGGGCGCCCGGAGAGACCCAGTACTTC. Protein product: CAISRTGAPGETQYF.

The chain employs TRBV4-2 and TRBJ1-4, with D perhaps TRBD1 (6 bases). The V gene's germline CDR1 is LGHNA and CDR2 YNFKEQ. The V end lost 4 bases, the J end lost 7 bases, and 16 bases lay between the germline ends. The CDR3 consists of 15 residues. CDR3 DNA: TGTGCCAGCAGCCCTACTACGGGGGCTGGTGAAAAACTGTTTTTT. Its protein is CASSPTTGAGEKLFF.

The chain has TRBV28 and TRBJ2-5; 7 nucleotides line up with TRBD1. This CDR3 is 16 amino acids long. Germline CDR1 MDHEN, CDR2 SYDVKM. With V trimmed by 7 bases and J by 0 bases, 11 bases remained unmatched. The DNA of the CDR3 is TGTGCCAGCACCCCCCGGGGACAGAGGTACCAAGAGACCCAGTACTTC. Its protein is CASTPRGQRYQETQYF.

CDR3 nucleotides: TGTGCCAGTATGTCCGGGGTCAGGTACACAGATACGCAGTATTTT. It codes for CASMSGVRYTDTQYF. The chain is built from TRBV27 and TRBJ2-3, with D perhaps matching TRBD2 (5 bases). Trimming removed 9 bases from V and 2 bases from J, with 18 bases in between. The CDR3 has 15 residues. Germline lookup yields CDR1 MNHEY and CDR2 SMNVEV (reference sequence).

The J gene is TRBJ2-7, the V gene TRBV28; D might be TRBD1 or TRBD2, each matching 5 bases. Trimming shortened V by 7 bases and J by 7 bases, and 23 bases separated the two germline ends. The germline gives CDR1 MDHEN, CDR2 SYDVKM. The CDR3 spans 15 residues. The CDR3 sequence is CASNDPEQVRREQYF. The CDR3 DNA follows: TGTGCCAGCAACGATCCAGAACAGGTCAGGAGGGAGCAGTACTTC.

J is TRBJ2-1 and V is TRBV4-3, with 8 positions matching TRBD2. With V trimmed by 1 base and J by 5 bases, 7 bases remained unmatched. The germline V gene has CDR1 LGHNA and CDR2 YSLEER. The CDR3 is 16 residues long. CDR3 DNA: TGCGCCAGCAGCCAAGGTCTCGGGCGGGGGGACAATGAGCAGTTCTTC. This gives the protein CASSQGLGRGDNEQFF.

Concerning this clone: A read error may produce the germline difference seen at one junction end. CDR3 in amino acids: CASSNSQGARETQYF. The DNA of the CDR3 is TGTGCCAGCAGTAACTCGCAGGGGGCCCGGGAGACCCAGTACTTC. V gene TRBV6-5 combines with J gene TRBJ2-5, with TRBD1 identical over 8 bases. The CDR3 covers 15 residues. Looked up from germline, CDR1 is MNHEY and CDR2 is SVGAGI.